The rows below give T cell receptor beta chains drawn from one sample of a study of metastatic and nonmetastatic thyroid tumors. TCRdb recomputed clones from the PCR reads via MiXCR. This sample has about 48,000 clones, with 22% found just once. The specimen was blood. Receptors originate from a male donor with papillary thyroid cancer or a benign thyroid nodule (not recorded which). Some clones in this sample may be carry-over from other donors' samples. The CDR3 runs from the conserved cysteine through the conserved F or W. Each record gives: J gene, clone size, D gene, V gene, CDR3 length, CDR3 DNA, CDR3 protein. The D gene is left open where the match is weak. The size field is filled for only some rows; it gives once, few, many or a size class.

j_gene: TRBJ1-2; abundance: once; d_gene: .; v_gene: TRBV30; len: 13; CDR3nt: TGTGCCTGGATTAAGAGGAGTATGGATGGCTACGCCTTC; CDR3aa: CAWIKRSMDGYAF
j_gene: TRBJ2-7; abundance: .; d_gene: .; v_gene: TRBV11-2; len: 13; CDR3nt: TGTGCCAGCAGCTTCGGCGGACCCTACGAGCAGTACTTC; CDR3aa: CASSFGGPYEQYF
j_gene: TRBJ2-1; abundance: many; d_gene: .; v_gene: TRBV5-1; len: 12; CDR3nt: TGCGCCAGCAGCTACGAGGGAAATGAGCAGTTCTTC; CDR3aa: CASSYEGNEQFF
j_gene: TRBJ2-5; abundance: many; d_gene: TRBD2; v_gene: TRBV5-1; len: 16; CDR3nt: TGCGCCAGCAGCTTGCGGACTAGCGGGGGGGCGGAGACCCAGTACTTC; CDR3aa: CASSLRTSGGAETQYF
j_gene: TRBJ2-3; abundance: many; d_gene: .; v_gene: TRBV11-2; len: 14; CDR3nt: TGTGCCAGCAGCGTGGACCCGGGCACAGATACGCAGTATTTT; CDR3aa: CASSVDPGTDTQYF
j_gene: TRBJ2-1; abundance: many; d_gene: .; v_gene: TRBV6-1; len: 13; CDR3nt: TGTGCCAGCAGTTATCAGTCCCCGAATGAGCAGTTCTTC; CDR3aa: CASSYQSPNEQFF
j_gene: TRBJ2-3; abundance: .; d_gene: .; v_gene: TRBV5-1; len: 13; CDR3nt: TGCGCCAGCAGCTTGGGGAGTACAGATACGCAGTATTTT; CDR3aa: CASSLGSTDTQYF
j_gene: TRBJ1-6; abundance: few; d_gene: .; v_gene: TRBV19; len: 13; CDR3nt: TGTGCCAGTAGAGGCGCTTATAATTCACCCCTCCACTTT; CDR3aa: CASRGAYNSPLHF
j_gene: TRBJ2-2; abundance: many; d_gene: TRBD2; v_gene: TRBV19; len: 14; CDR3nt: TGTGCCAGTAGCCGGGGGGGAGGCACCGGGGAGCTGTTTTTT; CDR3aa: CASSRGGGTGELFF
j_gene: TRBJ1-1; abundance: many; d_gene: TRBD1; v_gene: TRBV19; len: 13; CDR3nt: TGTGCCAGTAGAACAGGGGTGGTCACTGAAGCTTTCTTT; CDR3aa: CASRTGVVTEAFF